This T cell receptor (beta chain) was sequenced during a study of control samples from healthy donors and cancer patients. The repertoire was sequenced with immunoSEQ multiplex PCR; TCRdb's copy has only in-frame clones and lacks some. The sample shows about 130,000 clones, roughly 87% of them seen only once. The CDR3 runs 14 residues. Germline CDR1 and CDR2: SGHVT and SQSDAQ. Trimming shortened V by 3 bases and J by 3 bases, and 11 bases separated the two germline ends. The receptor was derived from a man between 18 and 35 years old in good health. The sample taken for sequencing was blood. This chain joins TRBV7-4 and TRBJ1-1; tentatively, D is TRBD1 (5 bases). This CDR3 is CASSLVGVDTEAFF. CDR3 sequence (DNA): TGTGCCAGCAGCTTGGTAGGGGTGGACACTGAAGCTTTCTTT.